This T cell receptor beta chain is drawn from a study of T-cell reconstitution after alpha-beta-depleted transplantation in children (dated by TCRdb to between 2015 and 2016). With regard to the full study: Using TCR repertoire profiling, the study followed T-cell immune reconstitution in a quantitative way in children after TCRalphabeta/CD19-depleted allogeneic hematopoietic cell transplantation. What the study reported, not specific to this receptor: The apparently early recovery of alphabetaT-cell counts about two months after transplant reportedly depended on only several hundred rapidly expanded clones that came from non-depleted graft cells. Hyperexpanded clone frequencies declined over subsequent months; after one year, T-cell counts and TCRbeta diversity were mostly attributed to newly produced T cells. In some patients, high TCRbeta diversity at day 60 was attributed to recipient T cells and intrathymic progenitors that had survived conditioning.

Libraries were made using PCR. Sequencing was carried out with an Illumina HiSeq 2500. To normalize quantification of the TCRbeta repertoire, the TCR libraries were built with molecular barcoding that relied on unique molecular identifiers. In-frame beta chains were kept once TCRdb had trimmed the public reads at Q25 with fastp and called clones with MiXCR. When rows share a CDR3 protein, they turn into one entry using the most common DNA and genes. In all, the sample holds 70,000 to 95,000 distinct CDR3 sequences, and around 18% of those were seen once. The ten largest account for 45% to 55% of the sample. This clonotype was counted a few times. No antigen is known for it. The sample holds no much larger clone one base away, and base qualities are not on file. The meaning of the sample's treatment or condition label: allogeneic hematopoietic cell transplantation with graft depleted of TCRalphabeta T cells and CD19 B cells. The transplant recipients were children given TCRalphabeta/CD19-depleted allogeneic hematopoietic cell grafts.

Measured from the cysteine to the phenylalanine, the CDR3 is 13 residues long. Only CDR3 DNA is held: 39 bases, read in frame from base 1. Trimming takes 6 bases from V and 2 bases from J, and the germline ends sit 13 bases apart. The germline V gene encodes CDR1 DFQATT and CDR2 SNEGSKA (reference sequence). Sequenced here: PBMCs, mostly from graft donor cells, sampled 360 days after TCRalphabeta/CD19-depleted stem cell transplant. The clonotype comes from a male patient aged 2 to 9 who had a stem cell transplant for acute lymphoblastic leukemia, so the T cells may come from the graft donor. The V and J segments used are TRBV20-1 and TRBJ2-5; the D element might be TRBD1 or TRBD2, as each aligns at 5 bases. DNA sequence: TGCAGTGCGCCTGGGACGGGACAAGAGACCCAGTACTTC. Its translation is CSAPGTGQETQYF.